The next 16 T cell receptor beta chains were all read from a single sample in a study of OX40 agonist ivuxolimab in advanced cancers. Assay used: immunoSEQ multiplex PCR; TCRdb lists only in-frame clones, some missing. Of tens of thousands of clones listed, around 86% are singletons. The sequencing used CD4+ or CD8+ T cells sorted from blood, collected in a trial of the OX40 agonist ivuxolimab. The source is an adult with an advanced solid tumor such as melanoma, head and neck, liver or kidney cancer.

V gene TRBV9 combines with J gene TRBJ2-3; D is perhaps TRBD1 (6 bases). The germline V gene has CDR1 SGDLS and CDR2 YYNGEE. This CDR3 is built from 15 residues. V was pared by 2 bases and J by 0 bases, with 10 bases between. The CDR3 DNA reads TGTGCCAGCAGCGTGGGGACATCCAGCACAGATACGCAGTATTTT. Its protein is CASSVGTSSTDTQYF.

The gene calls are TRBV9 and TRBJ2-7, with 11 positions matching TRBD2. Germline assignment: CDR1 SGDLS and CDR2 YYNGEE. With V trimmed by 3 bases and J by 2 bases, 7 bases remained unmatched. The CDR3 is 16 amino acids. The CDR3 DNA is TGTGCCAGCAGCGGATCCGGGACTAGCGGAGCCTACGAGCAGTACTTC. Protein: CASSGSGTSGAYEQYF. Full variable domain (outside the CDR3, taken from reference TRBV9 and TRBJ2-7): DSGVTQTPKHLITATGQRVTLRCSPRSGDLSVYWYQQSLDQGLQFLIQYYNGEERAKGNILERFSAQQFPDLHSELNLSSLELGDSALYFCASSGSGTSGAYEQYFGPGTRLTVT.

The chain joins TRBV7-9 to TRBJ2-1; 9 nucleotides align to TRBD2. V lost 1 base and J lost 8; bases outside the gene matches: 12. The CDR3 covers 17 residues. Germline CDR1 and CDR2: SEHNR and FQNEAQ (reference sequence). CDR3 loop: CASSLGGSSGAVDEQFF. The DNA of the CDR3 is TGTGCCAGCAGCTTAGGGGGCTCTAGCGGGGCGGTGGATGAGCAGTTCTTC.

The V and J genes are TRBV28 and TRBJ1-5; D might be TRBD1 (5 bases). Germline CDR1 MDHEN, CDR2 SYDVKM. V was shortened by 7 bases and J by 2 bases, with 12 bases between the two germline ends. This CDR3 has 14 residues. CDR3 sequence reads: CASTFSTGNQPQHF. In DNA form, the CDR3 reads TGTGCCAGCACTTTCTCGACAGGCAATCAGCCCCAGCATTTT.

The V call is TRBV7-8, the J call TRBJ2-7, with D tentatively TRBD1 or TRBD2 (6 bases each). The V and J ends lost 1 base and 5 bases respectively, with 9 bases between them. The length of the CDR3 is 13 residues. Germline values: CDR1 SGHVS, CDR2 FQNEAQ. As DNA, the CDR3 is TGTGCCAGCAGCTTAGAAAGGGGGGACGAGCAGTACTTC. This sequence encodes CASSLERGDEQYF.

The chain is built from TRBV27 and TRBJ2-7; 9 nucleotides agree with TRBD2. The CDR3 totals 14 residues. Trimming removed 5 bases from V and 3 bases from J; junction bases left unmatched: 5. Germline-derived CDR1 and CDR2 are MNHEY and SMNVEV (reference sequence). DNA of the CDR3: TGTGCCAGCAGTCCAGCGGGGGGCCGCTACGAGCAGTACTTC. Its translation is CASSPAGGRYEQYF.

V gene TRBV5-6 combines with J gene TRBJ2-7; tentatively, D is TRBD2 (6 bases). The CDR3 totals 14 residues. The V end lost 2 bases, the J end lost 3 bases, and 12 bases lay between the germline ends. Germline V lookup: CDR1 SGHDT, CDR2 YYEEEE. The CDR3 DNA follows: TGTGCCAGCAGCTTTAAGGGACTCGACTACGAGCAGTACTTC. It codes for CASSFKGLDYEQYF.

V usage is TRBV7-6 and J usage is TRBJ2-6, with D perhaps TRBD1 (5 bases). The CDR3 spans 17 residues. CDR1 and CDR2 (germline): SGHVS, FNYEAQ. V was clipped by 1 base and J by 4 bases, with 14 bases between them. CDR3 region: CASSLDRLLKGANVLTF. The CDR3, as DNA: TGTGCCAGCAGCTTAGACAGGCTCCTAAAAGGGGCCAACGTCCTGACTTTC. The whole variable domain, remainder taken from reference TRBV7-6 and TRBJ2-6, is GAGVSQSPRYKVTKRGQDVALRCDPISGHVSLYWYRQALGQGPEFLTYFNYEAQQDKSGLPNDRFSAERPEGSISTLTIQRTEQRDSAMYRCASSLDRLLKGANVLTFGAGSRLTVL.

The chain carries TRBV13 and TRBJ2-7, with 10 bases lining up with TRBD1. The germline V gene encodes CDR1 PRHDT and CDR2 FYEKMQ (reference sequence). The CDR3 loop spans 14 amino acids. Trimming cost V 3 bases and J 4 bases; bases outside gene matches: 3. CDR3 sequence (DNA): TGTGCCAGCAGCTTGGGACAGGGGATTTACGAGCAGTACTTC. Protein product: CASSLGQGIYEQYF.

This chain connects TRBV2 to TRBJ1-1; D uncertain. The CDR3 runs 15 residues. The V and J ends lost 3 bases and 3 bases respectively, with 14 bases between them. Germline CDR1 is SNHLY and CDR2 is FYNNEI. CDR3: CASSEWVFADTEAFF. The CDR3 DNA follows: TGTGCCAGCAGTGAGTGGGTCTTTGCCGACACTGAAGCTTTCTTT.

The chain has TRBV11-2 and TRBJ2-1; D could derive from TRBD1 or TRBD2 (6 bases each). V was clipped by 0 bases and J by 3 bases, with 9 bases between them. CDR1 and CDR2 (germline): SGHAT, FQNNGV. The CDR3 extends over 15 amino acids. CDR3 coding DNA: TGTGCCAGCAGCTTAGAAGGGGGGAACTACAATGAGCAGTTCTTC. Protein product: CASSLEGGNYNEQFF.

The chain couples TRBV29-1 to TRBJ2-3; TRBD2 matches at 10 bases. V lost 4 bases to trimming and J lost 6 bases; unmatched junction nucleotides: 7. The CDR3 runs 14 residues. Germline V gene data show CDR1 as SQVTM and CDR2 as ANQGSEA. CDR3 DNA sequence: TGCAGCGTTGGCGGTAGCGGGGGGCGGGATACGCAGTATTTT. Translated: CSVGGSGGRDTQYF.

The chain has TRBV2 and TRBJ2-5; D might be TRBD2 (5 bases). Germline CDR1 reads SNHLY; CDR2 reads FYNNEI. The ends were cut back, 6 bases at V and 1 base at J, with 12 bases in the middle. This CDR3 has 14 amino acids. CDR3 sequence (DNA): TGTGCCAGCAGCCCCGTTGGACTCCAAGAGACCCAGTACTTC. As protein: CASSPVGLQETQYF.

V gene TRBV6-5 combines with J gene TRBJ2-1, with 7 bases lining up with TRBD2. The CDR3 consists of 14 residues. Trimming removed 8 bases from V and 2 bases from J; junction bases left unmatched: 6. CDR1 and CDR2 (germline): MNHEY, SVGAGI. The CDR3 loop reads CASGRREAYNEQFF. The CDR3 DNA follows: TGTGCCAGCGGACGACGGGAGGCCTACAATGAGCAGTTCTTC.

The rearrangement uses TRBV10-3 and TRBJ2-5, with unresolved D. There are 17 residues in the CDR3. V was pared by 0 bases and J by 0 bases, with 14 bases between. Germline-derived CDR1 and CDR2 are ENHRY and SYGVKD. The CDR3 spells CAISESESVEYQETQYF. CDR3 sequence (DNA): TGTGCCATCAGTGAGTCGGAAAGCGTCGAGTACCAAGAGACCCAGTACTTC.

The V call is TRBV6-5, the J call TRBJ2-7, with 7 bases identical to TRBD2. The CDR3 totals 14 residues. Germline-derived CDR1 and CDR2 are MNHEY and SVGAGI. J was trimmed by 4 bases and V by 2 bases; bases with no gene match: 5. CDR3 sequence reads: CASSYGLGAYEQYF. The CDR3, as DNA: TGTGCCAGCAGTTACGGACTAGGTGCGTACGAGCAGTACTTC.